The 3 T cell receptor beta chains listed next were all sequenced from one sample in a study of radiation and T cells in renal cell carcinoma. Time point: blood 4 weeks post-SBRT, at nephrectomy. Treatment: 15 Gy SBRT to primary tumor, nephrectomy 4 weeks later. The method was immunoSEQ multiplex PCR; TCRdb's version includes in-frame clones alone and lacks a portion of them. The sample consists of 60,000 to 95,000 clones, 70% to 90% of them appearing once. The specimen comprised blood, sampled from a patient whose treatment included radiotherapy and nephrectomy. The receptor set was obtained from a woman aged 55-69 years with renal cell carcinoma.

This sequence joins TRBV2 and TRBJ1-4, with D tentatively TRBD1 (5 bases). The V gene's germline CDR1 is SNHLY and CDR2 FYNNEI. This CDR3 is 15 amino acids long. V lost 2 bases to trimming and J lost 8 bases, with 15 bases between them. The CDR3 spells CASSESQGGEEKLFF. The DNA of the CDR3 is TGTGCCAGCAGTGAATCCCAGGGCGGGGAAGAAAAACTGTTTTTT.

This chain uses TRBV11-2 with TRBJ1-4, with D hard to call. CDR1 SGHAT and CDR2 FQNNGV come from the germline V gene. Between the trimmed V and J ends, which lost 0 bases and 11 bases, there was a span of 13 bases. CDR3 size: 14 residues. CDR3 sequence: CASSLEYPPWKLFF. The CDR3 DNA is TGTGCCAGCAGCTTAGAGTATCCACCTTGGAAACTGTTTTTT.

The chain combines TRBV27 with TRBJ2-7; no clear D gene. Germline values: CDR1 MNHEY, CDR2 SMNVEV (reference sequence). The CDR3 runs 13 residues. V was pared by 3 bases and J by 0 bases, with 6 bases between. The CDR3 DNA reads TGTGCCAGCAGTTTGTACAGCTCCTACGAGCAGTACTTC. Protein sequence: CASSLYSSYEQYF.